This T cell receptor beta chain was captured in a study of blood T cell repertoires in COVID-19. Study details: Whether acute or convalescent, the COVID-19 samples came from the United States, Italy and Spain. T cells, B-cell-depleted T cells, or PBMCs supplied cDNA or gDNA.

Germline lookup yields CDR1 SNHLY and CDR2 FYNNEI. V lost 6 bases and J lost 6, with 12 bases in between. The CDR3 totals 14 residues. Original handling: The assay estimated nucleated cells by amplifying reference gene primers. The protocol was immunoSEQ multiplex PCR, while the TCRdb copy is restricted to in-frame clones and leaves out a portion. V and J calls plus clone size are reproduced from that table; the DNA served to infer D and trimming. The profile shows approximately 67,000 clones, about 80% of them singletons. The gene calls are TRBV2 and TRBJ1-6; D is ambiguous. This TCR came from a man aged 55 to 70 with acute or convalescent COVID-19. Sequencing used peripheral blood. The CDR3 loop is CASRVGSINSPLHF. For the CDR3, the DNA is TGTGCCAGCAGGGTTGGCAGTATTAATTCACCCCTCCACTTT.